Below, one T cell receptor (beta chain) is given with its context. Its cognate antigen has yet to be identified. Base qualities are not at hand, and no much larger clone is one base apart. From the cysteine through the phenylalanine, the CDR3 covers 18 amino acids. Solely the CDR3 DNA is kept, with 54 bases framed from the first base. V and J are trimmed by 7 bases and 2 bases, and the gene matches miss 18 bases of the junction. CDR1 and CDR2 were assigned from the germline V gene as MRHNA and SNTAGT. Each collaborating institution followed its own protocols to collect whole blood in K2EDTA tubes. For TCRbeta analysis, collaborator samples were shipped as frozen whole blood, as isolated PBMCs, or as DNA extracted from either sample type. The sample belongs to a study of blood T cell repertoires in COVID-19 (dated by TCRdb to 2020 to 2022). Concerning the study at large: Samples covering the acute and convalescent phases of COVID-19 were provided by collaborators in the United States, Italy and Spain. Sample metadata almost always included a de-identified subject ID, COVID-19 status, age in years and sex. The material from the prospective study consisted of cDNA or gDNA derived from T cells, B-cell-depleted T cells, or PBMCs. HLA class I and class II types, where available, came from metadata supplied by the sample provider rather than from assay-based typing. The repertoires were released in a freely available public database intended as a resource for research on the immune response to SARS-CoV-2. The dataset comprised deeply sampled blood TCRbeta repertoires from subjects exposed to, actively infected with, or recovered from COVID-19. The samples were drawn from two sources: the first 160 participants of the ongoing ImmuneRACE study, and 1,200 or so subjects contributed by 6 global collaborators. General findings and caveats noted by the study authors: The amount of clinical and demographic metadata varied by source and participant and was provided uncurated.

The immunoSEQ Assay, a bias-controlled multiplex PCR, was used to amplify TCRbeta CDR3 regions from genomic DNA. Under the source paper's analysis protocol: The number of nucleated cells in each sample was estimated by amplification of reference gene primers within the assay. To quantify the absolute abundance of each unique TCRbeta CDR3 rearrangement, sequence reads were collapsed and filtered. For each sample, productive Simpson clonality was calculated as the square root of Simpson's diversity index over productive rearrangements. This is the immuneACCESS table as TCRdb keeps it, with only in-frame sequences that have V and J called. A part of the clones is gone; compared with another copy, unresolved V genes explain less than half, and the rest is unexplained. V and J calls and clone size are as listed in that table; D and trimming were resolved from the DNA. Present in this sample are about 120,000 clones, more than 90% of which were seen just once. 3.7% of the sample lies in the top ten.

What was sequenced was peripheral blood. The receptor was derived from a man in his fifties with active COVID-19. Rearrangement joined TRBV6-4 to TRBJ2-5, and 8 junction bases match TRBD2. The bases read TGTGCCAGCACTCGTCCGGGGGGGCGAAGGGTGAAGCAAGAGACCCAGTACTTC. Translated, this is CASTRPGGRRVKQETQYF.